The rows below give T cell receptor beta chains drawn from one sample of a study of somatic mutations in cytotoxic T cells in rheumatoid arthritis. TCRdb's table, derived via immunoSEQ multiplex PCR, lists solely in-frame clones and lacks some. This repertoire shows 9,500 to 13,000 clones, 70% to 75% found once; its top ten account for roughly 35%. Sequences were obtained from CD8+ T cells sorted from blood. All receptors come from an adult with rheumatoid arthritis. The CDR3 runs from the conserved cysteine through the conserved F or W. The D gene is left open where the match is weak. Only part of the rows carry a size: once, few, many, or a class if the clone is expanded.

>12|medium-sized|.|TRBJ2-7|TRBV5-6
CASSLEDYEQYF
TGTGCCAGCAGCTTGGAGGACTACGAGCAGTACTTC
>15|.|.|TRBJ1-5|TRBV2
CASSEFRFSNQPQHF
TGTGCCAGCAGTGAATTTCGGTTTAGCAATCAGCCCCAGCATTTT
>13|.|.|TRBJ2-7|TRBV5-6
CASSLGRYYEQYF
TGTGCCAGCAGCTTGGGTCGATACTACGAGCAGTACTTC
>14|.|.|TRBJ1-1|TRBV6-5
CASSYSSLNTEAFF
TGTGCCAGCAGTTACTCGTCTCTGAACACTGAAGCTTTCTTT
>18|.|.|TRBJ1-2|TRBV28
CASTPYTLARSVEYGYTF
TGTGCCAGCACCCCTTACACCCTCGCCCGATCCGTCGAGTATGGCTACACCTTC
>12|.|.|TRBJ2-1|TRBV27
CASSLSYNEQFF
TGTGCCAGCAGTTTAAGTTATAATGAGCAGTTCTTC
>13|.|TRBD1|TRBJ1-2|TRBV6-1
CAILRDRVNGYTF
TGTGCCATCCTTAGGGACAGGGTAAACGGCTACACCTTC
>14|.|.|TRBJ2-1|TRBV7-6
CASSAGPAYNEQFF
TGTGCCAGCAGCGCAGGTCCGGCCTACAATGAGCAGTTCTTC
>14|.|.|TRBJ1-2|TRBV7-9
CASSSSGTNYGYTF
TGTGCCAGCAGCTCGTCCGGGACTAACTATGGCTACACCTTC
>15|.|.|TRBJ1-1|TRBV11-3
CASSEWTEMNTEAFF
TGTGCCAGCAGCGAGTGGACAGAAATGAACACTGAAGCTTTCTTT
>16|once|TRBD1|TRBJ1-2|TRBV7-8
CASSLGQGADLWSYTF
TGTGCCAGCAGCCTCGGACAGGGGGCCGATCTATGGAGCTACACCTTC
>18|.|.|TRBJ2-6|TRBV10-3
CAISVMGHLISGANVLTF
TGTGCCATCAGTGTAATGGGACACCTAATTTCTGGGGCCAACGTCCTGACTTTC
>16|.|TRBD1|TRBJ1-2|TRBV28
CASSFLSGQGALGYTF
TGTGCCAGCAGTTTCTTAAGTGGACAGGGGGCTCTCGGCTACACCTTC
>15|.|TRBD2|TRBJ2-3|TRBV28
CASSLTSGTTDTQYF
TGTGCCAGCAGTTTGACTAGCGGAACGACAGATACGCAGTATTTT
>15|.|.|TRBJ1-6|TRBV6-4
CASSEGAAENSPLHF
TGTGCCAGCAGTGAGGGGGCAGCCGAGAATTCACCCCTCCACTTT
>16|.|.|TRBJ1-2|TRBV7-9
CASSLGLADPNYGYTF
TGTGCCAGCAGCTTAGGTTTGGCAGACCCTAACTATGGCTACACCTTC
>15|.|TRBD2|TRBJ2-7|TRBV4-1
CASSPTSGGPYEQYF
TGCGCCAGCAGCCCGACTAGCGGGGGGCCCTACGAGCAGTACTTC
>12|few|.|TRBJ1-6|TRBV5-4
CASSFEAAPLHF
TGTGCCAGCAGCTTTGAGGCGGCACCCCTCCACTTT
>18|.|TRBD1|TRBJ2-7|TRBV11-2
CASSLGPGQGATGYEQYF
TGTGCCAGCAGCTTAGGCCCGGGCCAGGGGGCTACGGGTTACGAGCAGTACTTC
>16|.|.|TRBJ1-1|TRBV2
CASSRSSQGWNTEAFF
TGTGCCAGCAGCCGGAGCTCGCAGGGTTGGAACACTGAAGCTTTCTTT
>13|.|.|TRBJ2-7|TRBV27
CASSFSSSYEQYF
TGTGCCAGCAGTTTTTCCTCCTCCTACGAGCAGTACTTC
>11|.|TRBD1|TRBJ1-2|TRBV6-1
CATRQGFGYTF
TGTGCCACCAGACAGGGTTTTGGCTACACCTTC
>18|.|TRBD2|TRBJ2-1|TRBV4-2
CASSQEPSGVVHRDEQFF
TGTGCCAGCAGCCAGGAGCCGAGCGGGGTTGTCCACAGAGATGAGCAGTTCTTC
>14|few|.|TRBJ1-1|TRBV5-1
CASSLGGGITEAFF
TGCGCCAGCAGCTTGGGGGGGGGTATCACTGAAGCTTTCTTT
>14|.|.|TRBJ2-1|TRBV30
CAWAQGSSYNEQFF
TGTGCCTGGGCGCAGGGGAGCTCCTACAATGAGCAGTTCTTC
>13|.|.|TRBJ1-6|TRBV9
CASSEGLGSPLHF
TGTGCCAGCAGCGAAGGGTTAGGTTCACCCCTCCACTTT
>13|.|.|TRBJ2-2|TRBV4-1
CASRTDLTGELFF
TGCGCCAGCAGGACAGACCTCACCGGGGAGCTGTTTTTT